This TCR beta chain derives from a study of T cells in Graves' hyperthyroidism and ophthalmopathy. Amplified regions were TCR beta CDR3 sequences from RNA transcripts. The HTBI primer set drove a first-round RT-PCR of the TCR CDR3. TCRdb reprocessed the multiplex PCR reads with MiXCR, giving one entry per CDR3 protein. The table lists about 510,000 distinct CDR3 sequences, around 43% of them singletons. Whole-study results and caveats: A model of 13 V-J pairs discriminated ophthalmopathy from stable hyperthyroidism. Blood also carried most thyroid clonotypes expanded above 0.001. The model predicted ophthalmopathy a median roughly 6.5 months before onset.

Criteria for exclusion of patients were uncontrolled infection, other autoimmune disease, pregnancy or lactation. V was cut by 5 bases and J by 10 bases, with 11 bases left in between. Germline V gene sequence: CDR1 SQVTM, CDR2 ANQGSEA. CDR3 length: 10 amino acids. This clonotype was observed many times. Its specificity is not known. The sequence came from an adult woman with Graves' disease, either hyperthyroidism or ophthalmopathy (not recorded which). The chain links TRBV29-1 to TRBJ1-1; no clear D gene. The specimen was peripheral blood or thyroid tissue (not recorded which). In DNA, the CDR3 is TGCAGCGTTCGCTATCGTGGAGCTTTCTTT. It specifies CSVRYRGAFF.